Listed below are T cell receptor beta chains from one sample, sequenced in a study of radiation and T cells in renal cell carcinoma. Only in-frame clones appear in the TCRdb table, and some are missing; sequencing was by immunoSEQ multiplex PCR. Among about 25,000 clones, 55% to 70% were seen once, and the ten largest hold approximately 22%. Sequencing was performed on tumor tissue, taken from a patient whose treatment was nephrectomy without radiotherapy. These receptors all stem from a man aged 35-49 years with renal cell carcinoma. The conserved cysteine and the conserved F or W are not part of the CDR3 here.

>TRBJ1-3|TRBV7-3
ASSLNGNTIY
>TRBJ1-1|TRBV10-3
ATTSPDTEAF
>TRBJ1-3|TRBV28
ASSLNFGGNTIY
>TRBJ1-5|TRBV6-1
ASKTGTQSNQPQH
>TRBJ1-2|TRBV14
ASSHWDSPYGYT
>TRBJ2-3|TRBV6-1
ASSLTYTDTQY
>TRBJ1-2|TRBV27
ASSFPTGYHGYT
>TRBJ2-3|TRBV19
ASSTTFPDTQY
>TRBJ2-5|TRBV6-6
ASSYSRGETQY
>TRBJ2-1|TRBV29-1
SVEGKAGGRRNEQF
>TRBJ1-5|TRBV30
AWGQYSNQPQH
>TRBJ1-2|TRBV7-9
ASSLQGGPYGYT
>TRBJ1-2|TRBV20-1
SGGGNYGYT
>TRBJ1-2|TRBV15
ATSSDRGVYLGYT
>TRBJ1-3|TRBV4-3
ASSQVSHSGNTIY
>TRBJ2-7|TRBV6-5
ASSPNRGHEQY
>TRBJ1-3|TRBV9
ASSSGRGSGNTIY
>TRBJ2-7|TRBV6-1
ASRVQLSSYEQY
>TRBJ1-4|TRBV15
ATSRDRGTGYEKLF
>TRBJ2-7|TRBV7-3
ASSIYRDYEQY
>TRBJ1-2|TRBV4-3
ASSQGGGIDGYT
>TRBJ1-2|TRBV5-1
ASSLQGASGYT
>TRBJ1-6|TRBV5-1
ASSLGDRGSYNSPLH